This T cell receptor beta chain was retrieved from a study of identical twins. Template switching (which added a universal primer site) was used, and cDNA carried unique molecular identifiers. Each CDR3 protein is one row after TCRdb ran MiXCR on the 5' RACE reads. The sample has 200,000 to 250,000 distinct CDR3 sequences, about 7% seen once; the top ten hold approximately 3.6%. The study, taken as a whole, reports: Compared with unrelated sharing, twin-shared out-of-frame alpha sequences had more low-probability sequences. There was more out-of-frame TCR alpha sharing in monozygotic twins than models estimated.

About this clonotype itself: Its matching antigen is unknown.

This CDR3 is built from 16 residues. Germline values: CDR1 MNHEY, CDR2 SMNVEV (reference sequence). Germline trimming cut 3 bases from V and 5 bases from J; bases unmatched to any gene: 6. This same sample was also taken into another study, of yellow fever vaccine responses in identical twins. This second report adds: Vaccine T cell responses of twins reportedly seemed partly convergent and partly personalized.

This TCR came from a woman aged 18-30 years in good health. The rearrangement uses TRBV27 and TRBJ2-2; 10 nucleotides align to TRBD2. Sequencing input: memory (CD45RO+) T cells sorted from blood. The CDR3, as DNA: TGTGCCAGCAGTTTCTCAACTAGCGGGAAAACCGGGGAGCTGTTTTTT. Amino acids: CASSFSTSGKTGELFF.